The next 22 T cell receptor beta chains were all read from a single sample in a study of T cells in Graves' hyperthyroidism and ophthalmopathy. RNA transcripts were the template for amplifying TCR beta CDR3 regions. The study used the HTBI primer set for a first-round RT-PCR of the TCR CDR3. MiXCR was run by TCRdb on the multiplex PCR reads, yielding one entry per CDR3 protein. Among 400,000 to 600,000 distinct CDR3 sequences listed, 15% to 20% were seen once. Sequences were obtained from blood. The receptors were sampled from a woman between 25 and 40 years old with Graves' ophthalmopathy.

This clonotype was observed many times. The chain recombines TRBV28 with TRBJ2-1; 9 nucleotides agree with TRBD2. CDR1 MDHEN and CDR2 SYDVKM come from the germline V gene. The CDR3 sequence is 14 residues long. V dropped 2 bases and J dropped 8; count of bases not matched to a gene: 4. DNA for the CDR3: TGTGCCAGCAGTTTAGCGGGAGGGCCGGATGAGCAGTTCTTC. Residues: CASSLAGGPDEQFF.

This chain connects TRBV12-3 or TRBV12-4 to TRBJ2-3; D remains ambiguous. The CDR3 consists of 17 residues. Trimming took off 8 bases at V and 2 bases at J, with 23 bases between the two ends. In nucleotides, the CDR3 is TGTGCCAGCCCCCACTATTGGTCAGAAGCCCACACAGATACGCAGTATTTT. The encoded protein is CASPHYWSEAHTDTQYF.

This clonotype was picked up a small number of times. The rearrangement uses TRBV12-5 and TRBJ2-1, with 10 bases lining up with TRBD1. This CDR3 spans 16 amino acids. V was pared by 0 bases and J by 3 bases, with 2 bases of the junction left unmatched. The germline V gene encodes CDR1 LGHNT and CDR2 FRNRAP. CDR3 amino acids: CASGLVGTGDYNEQFF. For the CDR3, the DNA is TGTGCTAGTGGTTTGGTGGGGACAGGGGACTACAATGAGCAGTTCTTC.

In this sample, this clonotype turned up a few times. V gene TRBV6-1 combines with J gene TRBJ2-7; perhaps TRBD2 as D (6 bases). The CDR3 spans 13 residues. Germline V gives CDR1 MNHNS, CDR2 SASEGT. V was shortened by 6 bases and J by 3 bases, with 12 bases between the two germline ends. For the CDR3, the DNA is TGTGCCAGCAGGGCGGGACGTAACTACGAGCAGTACTTC. It translates to CASRAGRNYEQYF.

Only a few counts were recorded for this clonotype. This chain uses TRBV12-3 or TRBV12-4 with TRBJ2-7; 14 nucleotides align to TRBD2. V lost 1 base to trimming and J lost 7 bases; unmatched junction nucleotides: 6. There are 16 residues in the CDR3. The CDR3 coding sequence is TGTGCCAGCAGTTTAGGACTAGCGGGAGGGCCCTCAGAGCAGTACTTC. Translation: CASSLGLAGGPSEQYF.

This clonotype came up a few times. The chain combines TRBV6-1 with TRBJ1-2; D gene uncertain. Germline V gene sequence: CDR1 MNHNS, CDR2 SASEGT. CDR3 length equals 12 residues. Between the trimmed V and J ends, which lost 5 bases and 8 bases, there was a span of 12 bases. CDR3 in amino acids: CASSSSYWGYTF. The CDR3 nucleotides are TGTGCCAGCAGTTCCAGTTACTGGGGCTACACCTTC.

This clonotype has only one observation. The chain uses TRBV6-1 and TRBJ2-7; a possible D gene is TRBD2 (6 bases). Germline CDR1 MNHNS, CDR2 SASEGT. Trimming shortened V by 2 bases and J by 1 base, and 9 bases separated the two germline ends. This CDR3 has 14 amino acids. The CDR3 spells CASSEWRGSYEQYF. In nucleotides, the CDR3 is TGTGCCAGCAGTGAATGGCGGGGTTCCTACGAGCAGTACTTC.

The table lists this clonotype with many counts. The V and J genes are TRBV6-1 and TRBJ1-5; D remains ambiguous. V shed 2 bases and J shed 11 bases, with 10 bases lying between them. This CDR3 comprises 12 residues. CDR1 and CDR2 (germline): MNHNS, SASEGT. The CDR3 coding sequence is TGTGCCAGCAGTGAAAGTTCGTCGTCCCAGCATTTT. Protein sequence: CASSESSSSQHF.

Many counts were recorded for this clonotype. The gene calls are TRBV28 and TRBJ1-4; TRBD1 matches at 7 bases. The CDR3 is made up of 19 amino acids. The germline gives CDR1 MDHEN, CDR2 SYDVKM. With 3 bases clipped from V and 10 bases from J, the junction kept 23 bases outside the gene matches. The CDR3 sequence is CASSFLGTVRVVGEGKLFF. The CDR3 DNA reads TGTGCCAGCAGTTTCCTCGGGACAGTTAGGGTGGTAGGAGAGGGAAAACTGTTTTTT.

This chain uses TRBV2 with TRBJ1-4; no clear D. In germline, CDR1 is SNHLY, CDR2 FYNNEI. This CDR3 comprises 13 residues. Trimming stripped 7 bases from V and 4 bases from J, with 10 bases between. In DNA, the CDR3 is TGTGCCAGCATGAGGGAAAGTAATGAAAAACTGTTTTTT. This encodes CASMRESNEKLFF.

To note about this clonotype: Since a much larger clone is just one base distant, this may be a read error. The chain uses TRBV28 and TRBJ2-5, with unresolved D. V dropped 3 bases and J dropped 2 bases, with 13 bases sitting between them. The CDR3 sequence is 15 residues long. Per germline, CDR1 MDHEN and CDR2 SYDVKM. CDR3 loop: CASSLDGQGQETQYF. The CDR3 region has the DNA TGTGCCAGCAGTTTGGACGGGCAAGGACAAGAGACCCAGTACTTC.

This chain uses TRBV6-1 with TRBJ2-2, with 8 nucleotides matching TRBD2. The CDR3 runs 17 residues. The germline gives CDR1 MNHNS, CDR2 SASEGT. J gave up 5 bases and V 2 bases, and 10 bases lay outside the gene matches. Here the CDR3 DNA reads TGTGCCAGCAGTGAACCAAGGAGCGGGAGTAGGACCGGGGAGCTGTTTTTT. Protein: CASSEPRSGSRTGELFF.

The table lists this clonotype with many counts. This rearrangement joins TRBV2 to TRBJ1-5; D is perhaps TRBD1 (6 bases). CDR3 length equals 12 residues. Germline V gene data show CDR1 as SNHLY and CDR2 as FYNNEI. Trimming removed 10 bases at V and 5 bases at J, with 12 bases between. Here the CDR3 reads CATQRGDQPQHF. The CDR3 DNA reads TGTGCCACTCAAAGGGGGGATCAGCCCCAGCATTTT.

At least ten counts were recorded for this clonotype. The chain recombines TRBV7-3 with TRBJ2-3; 9 bases fit TRBD2. V lost 3 bases to trimming and J lost 2 bases; unmatched junction nucleotides: 6. This CDR3 contains 16 residues. Germline CDR1 reads SGHTA; CDR2 reads FQGTGA. The CDR3 is CASSFGTSRVTDTQYF. Here the CDR3 DNA reads TGTGCCAGCAGCTTCGGGACTAGCAGGGTCACAGATACGCAGTATTTT.

The J gene is TRBJ2-2, the V gene TRBV27; the D call may be TRBD1 or TRBD2 (5 bases each). In germline, CDR1 is MNHEY, CDR2 SMNVEV (reference sequence). The CDR3 has 15 amino acids. Trimming removed 5 bases at V and 6 bases at J, with 16 bases between. The CDR3 DNA follows: TGTGCCAGCAGTCCCGTTTGGGGGAGTCCCGGGGAGCTGTTTTTT. Its protein is CASSPVWGSPGELFF.

In regard to this clonotype: This may be a read error: a much more frequent sequence differs by one nucleotide. The chain joins TRBV28 to TRBJ2-7, with TRBD2 identical over 8 bases. CDR1 and CDR2 (germline): MDHEN, SYDVKM. The CDR3 is 14 residues long. The CDR3 nucleotides are TGTGCCAGCAGCCGACTAGCGTTTAACTACGAGCAGTGCTTC. Protein product: CASSRLAFNYEQCF.

The sample holds many counts of this clonotype. The CDR3 region is CASSQQGTDTQYF. CDR3 DNA sequence: TGTGCCAGCAGCCAACAAGGCACAGATACGCAGTATTTT. The chain couples TRBV3-1 to TRBJ2-3, with unresolved D. The ends were cut back, 2 bases at V and 1 base at J, with 4 bases in the middle. Germline lookup yields CDR1 LGHDT and CDR2 YNNKEL (reference sequence). This CDR3 is 13 amino acids long.

This clonotype was observed at least ten times. As DNA, the CDR3 is TGTGCCAGCAGTTACGGGGAGACTAGTCCCCGGGGTTCCTACAATGAGCAGTTCTTC. Translated, it gives CASSYGETSPRGSYNEQFF. V is TRBV6-2 or TRBV6-3 and J is TRBJ2-1; the D gene is possibly TRBD2 (6 bases). Trimming took off 2 bases at V and 1 base at J, with 21 bases between the two ends. The CDR3 length is 19 residues. CDR1 MNHEY and CDR2 SVGEGT come from the germline V gene.

This clonotype was observed a few times. This rearrangement joins TRBV7-3 to TRBJ2-2; TRBD1 is a possible D gene (6 bases). The CDR3 contains 15 residues. In germline, CDR1 is SGHTA, CDR2 FQGTGA. The V and J ends lost 5 bases and 5 bases respectively, with 15 bases between them. CDR3 nucleotides: TGTGCCAGCAGCCCTACGGACAGTGGGACCGGGGAGCTGTTTTTT. Its protein product is CASSPTDSGTGELFF.

The V call is TRBV7-9, the J call TRBJ1-6, with a weak D call TRBD1 (5 bases). Looked up from germline, CDR1 is SEHNR and CDR2 is FQNEAQ (reference sequence). CDR3 size: 15 residues. V lost 5 bases and J lost 7, with 15 bases in between. The CDR3, as DNA: TGTGCCAGCAGCCATTCGGGACTAGAGAATTCACCCCTCCACTTT. This codes for CASSHSGLENSPLHF. Based on the CDR3 plus reference TRBV7-9 and TRBJ1-6, the full variable domain is DTGVSQNPRHKITKRGQNVTFRCDPISEHNRLYWYRQTLGQGPEFLTYFQNEAQLEKSRLLSDRFSAERPKGSFSTLEIQRTEQGDSAMYLCASSHSGLENSPLHFGNGTRLTVT.

This clonotype was recorded at least ten times. This chain links TRBV6-1 with TRBJ1-5; tentative D call: TRBD1 (6 bases). V lost 7 bases and J 4 bases, leaving 11 bases between the germline ends. CDR3 length: 13 amino acids. CDR1 MNHNS and CDR2 SASEGT come from the germline V gene. Here the CDR3 reads CASNEQGNQPQHF. The CDR3 nucleotides read TGTGCCAGCAACGAACAGGGTAATCAGCCCCAGCATTTT.

This clonotype was detected many times. This chain uses TRBV18 with TRBJ2-3; D uncertain. With 4 bases removed from V and 0 bases from J, the gap between germline ends came to 5 bases. Germline V lookup: CDR1 KGHSH, CDR2 LQKENI. CDR3 length: 13 residues. CDR3 sequence: CASSQTSTDTQYF. Here the CDR3 DNA reads TGTGCCAGCTCACAGACTAGCACAGATACGCAGTATTTT.